The entry below describes one T cell receptor beta chain. The antigen is undetermined. This entry belongs to a study of CXCR3-negative and CXCR3-positive naive CD8 T cells. In the study overall: There were around 140 million TRB reads altogether, and each library had about 1.5 +/- 0.3 million of them. Study-level points and caveats: Researchers report that CXCR3-positive naive cells carry more hydrophobic TRB CDR3s than CXCR3-negative naive cells. Memory CD8+ cells had much lower diversity, and both naive subsets had comparably high diversity.

5' RACE that incorporated UMI labels was used to prepare the TRB cDNA libraries. TCRdb reprocessed the 5' RACE reads and stores each CDR3 protein as one record, lacking DNA. Recorded for this sample: 150,000 to 160,000 distinct CDR3 sequences. Germline V gene sequence: CDR1 LGHNA, CDR2 YSLEER. This CDR3 has 17 amino acids. Naive CD8+ T cells showed CD45RO-CCR7+CD27+CD95-. The TCR was taken from a human donor in good health. Some clones in this sample may be carry-over from other donors' samples. The source material was naive CXCR3+ CD8+ T cells from blood. The subset was: CD45RO-CCR7+CD27+CD95- naive CD8+ T cells expressing CXCR3 (TNR3+). This chain uses TRBV4-3 with TRBJ2-1; TCRdb's assignment of TRBD1 cannot be checked, as there is no DNA. The chain's CDR3 is CASSQDRTGPSYNEQFF.